This entry lists 14 T cell receptor beta chains sequenced from one sample in a study of identical twins. From the 5' RACE reads, TCRdb called clonotypes with MiXCR, one entry per CDR3 protein. The profile shows 520,000 or so distinct CDR3 sequences, about 20% of them singletons. This same sample was also taken into another study, of T cells expressing NK-cell markers.

The sample comprised CD4+ T cells sorted from blood. The receptors were gathered from a woman under 30 in good health.

This clonotype was recorded a few times. The chain is built from TRBV9 and TRBJ2-1, with 12 bases fitting TRBD2. V shed 0 bases and J 7 bases; nucleotides not matched to a gene: 5. Looked up from germline, CDR1 is SGDLS and CDR2 is YYNGEE. This CDR3 comprises 16 residues. The CDR3 region is CASSVVGLAGKNEQFF. The DNA for the CDR3 is TGTGCCAGCAGCGTAGTGGGACTAGCGGGCAAGAATGAGCAGTTCTTC.

The chain is built from TRBV5-5 and TRBJ1-2; D ambiguous. This CDR3 has 13 residues. CDR1 is SGHKS and CDR2 is YYEKEE in the germline V gene (reference sequence). Trimming pared 0 bases from V and 4 bases from J, leaving 7 bases between. The CDR3 region is CASSLDWSYGYTF. As DNA, the CDR3 is TGTGCCAGCAGCTTGGACTGGAGCTATGGCTACACCTTC. The full variable domain, completed using reference TRBV5-5 and TRBJ1-2, is DAGVTQSPTHLIKTRGQQVTLRCSPISGHKSVSWYQQVLGQGPQFIFQYYEKEERGRGNFPDRFSARQFPNYSSELNVNALLLGDSALYLCASSLDWSYGYTFGSGTRLTVV.

In its sample, this clonotype was seen a few times. The V and J genes are TRBV6-5 and TRBJ2-3, with D possibly TRBD1 on 5 matching bases. The CDR3 is 14 amino acids. Germline V gene sequence: CDR1 MNHEY, CDR2 SVGAGI. V was cut by 2 bases and J by 6 bases, with 12 bases left in between. The CDR3 here is CASSYRGGFDTQYF. In nucleotides, the CDR3 is TGTGCCAGCAGTTACAGGGGTGGGTTTGATACGCAGTATTTT.

The CDR3 DNA follows: TGCGCCAGTAACGACCGGGACTACGACGAGCAGTACTTC. Translating it yields CASNDRDYDEQYF. The V gene is TRBV5-1, the J gene TRBJ2-7, with TRBD2 matching over 7 bases. Trimming removed 8 bases from V and 5 bases from J; junction bases left unmatched: 10. The V gene's germline CDR1 is SGHRS and CDR2 YFSETQ. This CDR3 region has 13 residues. The variable domain in full, with the rest retrieved from reference TRBV5-1 and TRBJ2-7, is KAGVTQTPRYLIKTRGQQVTLSCSPISGHRSVSWYQQTPGQGLQFLFEYFSETQRNKGNFPGRFSGRQFSNSRSEMNVSTLELGDSALYLCASNDRDYDEQYFGPGTRLTVT.

This chain connects TRBV12-3 or TRBV12-4 to TRBJ1-5; no firm D call. The CDR3 is made up of 12 amino acids. V was trimmed by 6 bases and J by 9 bases, leaving 12 bases between them. The CDR3 DNA reads as TGTGCCAGCAGCCCCCTTTTGAGGCCCCAGCATTTT. Its protein product is CASSPLLRPQHF.

V is TRBV20-1 and J is TRBJ1-4; a weak D match, TRBD1 (6 bases). CDR1 and CDR2 from the germline V gene are DFQATT and SNEGSKA (reference sequence). The CDR3 extends over 15 amino acids. Between the trimmed V and J ends, which lost 3 bases and 2 bases, there was a span of 13 bases. The CDR3 DNA reads TGCAGTGCTAGTGGCAGGGGTGCCACTAATGAAAAACTGTTTTTT. It specifies CSASGRGATNEKLFF.

The gene calls are TRBV12-3 or TRBV12-4 and TRBJ1-2; D is unresolved. V was shortened by 4 bases and J by 0 bases, with 9 bases between the two germline ends. The CDR3 runs to 14 residues. CDR3 in DNA: TGTGCCAGCAGTTATAGGGAAGCTAACTATGGCTACACCTTC. It translates to CASSYREANYGYTF.

The chain couples TRBV12-3 or TRBV12-4 to TRBJ2-1; 10 bases map to TRBD1. The V and J ends lost 10 bases and 10 bases, in that order; junction bases with no gene match: 13. The CDR3 runs 14 residues. The CDR3 coding sequence is TGTGCCATCGCCCCCCGGGACAGGGGAAGAGAGCAGTTCTTC. Protein product: CAIAPRDRGREQFF.

This chain links TRBV7-2 with TRBJ1-2, with 8 bases that match TRBD1. V dropped 5 bases and J dropped 8; count of bases not matched to a gene: 10. CDR3 length equals 14 residues. Looked up from germline, CDR1 is SGHTA and CDR2 is FQGNSA. This CDR3 reads CASSPQGQGSGYTF. The CDR3 DNA sequence: TGTGCCAGCAGCCCCCAAGGACAGGGCAGCGGCTACACCTTC. Full variable domain (rest looked up from reference TRBV7-2 and TRBJ1-2): GAGVSQSPSNKVTEKGKDVELRCDPISGHTALYWYRQSLGQGLEFLIYFQGNSAPDKSGLPSDRFSAERTGGSVSTLTIQRTQQEDSAVYLCASSPQGQGSGYTFGSGTRLTVV.

The genes are TRBV18 and TRBJ2-3; a possible D gene is TRBD1 (5 bases). Germline V lookup: CDR1 KGHSH, CDR2 LQKENI. The CDR3 loop spans 14 amino acids. V lost 5 bases and J lost 6, with 15 bases in between. CDR3 DNA sequence: TGTGCCAGCTCATCTCAGGGCCGATCCGATACGCAGTATTTT. This sequence encodes CASSSQGRSDTQYF.

The chain uses TRBV18 and TRBJ1-4, with unresolved D. The CDR3 extends over 13 amino acids. Trimming took 4 bases from V and 5 from J, leaving 8 bases between them. Germline CDR1 is KGHSH and CDR2 is LQKENI. The CDR3 region is CASSRGGNEKLFF. The CDR3 nucleotides are TGTGCCAGCTCACGCGGTGGGAATGAAAAACTGTTTTTT.

The chain combines TRBV7-3 with TRBJ1-1; D unclear. Trimming stripped 5 bases from V and 4 bases from J, with 8 bases between. Germline V CDR1 and CDR2: SGHTA, FQGTGA. The CDR3 totals 12 residues. CDR3 residues: CASSQDGTEAFF. The CDR3, as DNA: TGTGCCAGCAGCCAGGACGGCACTGAAGCTTTCTTT.

The V gene is TRBV24-1, the J gene TRBJ2-5; 10 bases fit TRBD2. The CDR3 covers 15 residues. V gave up 3 bases and J gave up 2 bases; unmatched junction bases: 2. Germline CDR1 and CDR2: KGHDR and SFDVKD. CDR3 bases: TGTGCCACCAGTGATCGGACTAGCGGACAAGAGACCCAGTACTTC. It encodes CATSDRTSGQETQYF.

This clonotype was detected a few times. The chain combines TRBV10-3 with TRBJ2-3, with TRBD2 matching over 7 bases. Germline V lookup: CDR1 ENHRY, CDR2 SYGVKD. The ends lost 6 bases at V and 6 bases at J; junction bases unmatched: 15. This CDR3 is built from 16 residues. Here the CDR3 DNA reads TGTGCCATCAGAAACATCGCGGGGGTCCGTAGTGATACGCAGTATTTT. It encodes CAIRNIAGVRSDTQYF.